Presented here are 3 T cell receptor beta chains from one specimen sequenced in a study of identical twins. TCRdb reprocessed the 5' RACE reads via MiXCR and lists one record per CDR3 protein. Altogether 650,000 to 750,000 distinct CDR3 sequences are present, 20% to 25% being singletons, with the ten largest covering roughly 4%. This same sample was also taken into another study, of T cells expressing NK-cell markers.

The material sequenced was PBMCs. The receptors stem from a woman aged 18-30 years in good health.

This clonotype was picked up a small number of times. V and J are TRBV10-3 and TRBJ2-7; tentatively, D is TRBD2 (5 bases). Between the trimmed V and J ends, which lost 6 bases and 6 bases, there was a span of 12 bases. Germline V gives CDR1 ENHRY, CDR2 SYGVKD. This CDR3 spans 12 amino acids. CDR3 amino acids: CAISPRGSEQYF. CDR3 coding DNA: TGTGCCATCAGCCCTCGTGGGAGCGAGCAGTACTTC.

This clonotype has just a few counts. This chain's CDR3 is CASSWGTGGEGELFF. CDR3 in DNA: TGTGCCAGCAGCTGGGGGACAGGGGGAGAAGGGGAGCTGTTTTTT. This chain links TRBV7-7 with TRBJ2-2; 11 bases are shared with TRBD1. This CDR3 has 15 residues. V lost 4 bases and J lost 8; bases outside the gene matches: 6. CDR1 and CDR2 (germline): SSHAT, FNYEAQ (reference sequence).

J is TRBJ1-2 and V is TRBV14, with 7 bases that match TRBD1. Germline trimming cut 9 bases from V and 3 bases from J; bases unmatched to any gene: 7. From germline, CDR1 is SGHDN and CDR2 FVKESK. The CDR3 has 13 amino acids. In nucleotides, the CDR3 is TGTGCCAGAAGCGTCGACAGGGACTATGGCTACACCTTC. This sequence encodes CARSVDRDYGYTF.